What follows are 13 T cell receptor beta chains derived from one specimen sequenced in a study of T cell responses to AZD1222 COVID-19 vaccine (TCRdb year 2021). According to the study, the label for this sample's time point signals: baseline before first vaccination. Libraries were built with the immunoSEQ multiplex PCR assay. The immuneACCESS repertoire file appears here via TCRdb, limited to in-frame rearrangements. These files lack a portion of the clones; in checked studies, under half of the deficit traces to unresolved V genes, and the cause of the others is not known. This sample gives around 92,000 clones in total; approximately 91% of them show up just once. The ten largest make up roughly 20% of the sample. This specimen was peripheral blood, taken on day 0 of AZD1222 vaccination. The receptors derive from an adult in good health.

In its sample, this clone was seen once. The CDR3 DNA follows: TGCGCCAGCAGCCGCCTTTCGCCCAGGATCAGCACAGATACGCAGTATTTT. It specifies CASSRLSPRISTDTQYF. The chain combines TRBV4-1 with TRBJ2-3, with D hard to call. This CDR3 spans 17 amino acids. V dropped 4 bases and J dropped 0 bases, with 17 bases sitting between them. Looked up from germline, CDR1 is MGHRA and CDR2 is YSYEKL.

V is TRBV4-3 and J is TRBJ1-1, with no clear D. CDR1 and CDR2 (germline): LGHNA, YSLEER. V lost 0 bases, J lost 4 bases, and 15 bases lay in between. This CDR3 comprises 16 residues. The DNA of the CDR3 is TGCGCCAGCAGCCAAGATAGTGGACCGAGGAGCACTGAAGCTTTCTTT. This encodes CASSQDSGPRSTEAFF.

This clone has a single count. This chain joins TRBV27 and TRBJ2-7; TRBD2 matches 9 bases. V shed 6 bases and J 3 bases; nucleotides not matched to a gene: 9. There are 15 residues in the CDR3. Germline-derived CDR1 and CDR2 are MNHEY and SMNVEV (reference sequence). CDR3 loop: CASRPLTSGHYEQYF. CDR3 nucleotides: TGTGCCAGCAGGCCTTTGACTAGCGGACACTACGAGCAGTACTTC.

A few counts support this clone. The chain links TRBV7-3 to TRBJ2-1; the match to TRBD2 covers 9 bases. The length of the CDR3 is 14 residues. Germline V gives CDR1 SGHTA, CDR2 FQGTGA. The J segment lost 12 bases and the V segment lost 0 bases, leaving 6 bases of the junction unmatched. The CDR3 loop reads CASSLTPSGTGQFF. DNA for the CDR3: TGTGCCAGCAGCTTAACCCCTAGCGGGACGGGGCAGTTCTTC.

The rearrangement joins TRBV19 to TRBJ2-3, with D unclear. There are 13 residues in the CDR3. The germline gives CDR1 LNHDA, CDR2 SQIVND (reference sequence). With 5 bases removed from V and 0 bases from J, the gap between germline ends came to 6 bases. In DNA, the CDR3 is TGTGCCAGTAGTCCCGGCAGCACAGATACGCAGTATTTT. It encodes CASSPGSTDTQYF.

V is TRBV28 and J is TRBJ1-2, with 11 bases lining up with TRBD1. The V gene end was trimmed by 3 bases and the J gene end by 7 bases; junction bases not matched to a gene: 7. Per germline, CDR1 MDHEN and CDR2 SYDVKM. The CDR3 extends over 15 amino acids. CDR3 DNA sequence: TGTGCCAGCAGTTTCCGGGACAGGGGGACCAGTGGCTACACCTTC. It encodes CASSFRDRGTSGYTF.

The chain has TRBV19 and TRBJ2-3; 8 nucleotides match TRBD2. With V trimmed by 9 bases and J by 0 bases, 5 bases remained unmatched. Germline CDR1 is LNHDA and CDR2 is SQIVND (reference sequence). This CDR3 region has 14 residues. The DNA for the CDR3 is TGTGCCAGCCGTAGCGGGGATAGCACAGATACGCAGTATTTT. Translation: CASRSGDSTDTQYF.

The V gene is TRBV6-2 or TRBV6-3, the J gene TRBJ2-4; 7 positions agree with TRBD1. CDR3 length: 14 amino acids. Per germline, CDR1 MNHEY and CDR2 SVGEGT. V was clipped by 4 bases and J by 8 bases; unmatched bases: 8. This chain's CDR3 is CASSLQGYDDIQYF. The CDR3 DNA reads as TGTGCCAGCAGTTTACAGGGGTATGATGACATTCAGTACTTC.

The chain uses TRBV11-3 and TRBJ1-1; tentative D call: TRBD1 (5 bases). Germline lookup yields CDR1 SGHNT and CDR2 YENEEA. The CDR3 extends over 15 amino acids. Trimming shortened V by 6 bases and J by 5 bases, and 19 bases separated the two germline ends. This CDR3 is CASSLDPRVGTEAFF. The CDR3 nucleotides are TGTGCCAGCAGTTTGGACCCCAGGGTGGGGACTGAAGCTTTCTTT.

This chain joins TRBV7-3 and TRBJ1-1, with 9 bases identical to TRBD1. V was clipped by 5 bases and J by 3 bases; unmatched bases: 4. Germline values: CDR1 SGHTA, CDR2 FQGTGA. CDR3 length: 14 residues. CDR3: CASSVRDRDTEAFF. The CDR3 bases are TGTGCCAGCAGCGTCCGGGACAGGGACACTGAAGCTTTCTTT.

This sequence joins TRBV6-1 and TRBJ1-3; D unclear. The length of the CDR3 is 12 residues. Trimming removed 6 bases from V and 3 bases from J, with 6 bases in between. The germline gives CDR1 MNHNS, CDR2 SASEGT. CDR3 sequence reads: CASRADGNTIYF. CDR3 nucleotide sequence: TGTGCCAGCAGGGCAGATGGAAACACCATATATTTT.

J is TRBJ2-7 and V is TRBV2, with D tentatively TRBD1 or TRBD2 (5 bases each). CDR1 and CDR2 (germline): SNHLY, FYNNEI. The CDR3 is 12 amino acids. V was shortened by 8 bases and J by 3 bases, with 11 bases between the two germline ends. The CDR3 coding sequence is TGTGCCAGCTCGGGACGGTACTACGAGCAGTACTTC. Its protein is CASSGRYYEQYF.

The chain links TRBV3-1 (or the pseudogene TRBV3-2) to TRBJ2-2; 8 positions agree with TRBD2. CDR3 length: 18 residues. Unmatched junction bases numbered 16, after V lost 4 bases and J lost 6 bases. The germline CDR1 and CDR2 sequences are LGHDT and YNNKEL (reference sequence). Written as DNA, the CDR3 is TGTGCCAGCAGCCTTAAACTTTCCGGGACTAGGGGGTCCGGGGAGCTGTTTTTT. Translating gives CASSLKLSGTRGSGELFF.